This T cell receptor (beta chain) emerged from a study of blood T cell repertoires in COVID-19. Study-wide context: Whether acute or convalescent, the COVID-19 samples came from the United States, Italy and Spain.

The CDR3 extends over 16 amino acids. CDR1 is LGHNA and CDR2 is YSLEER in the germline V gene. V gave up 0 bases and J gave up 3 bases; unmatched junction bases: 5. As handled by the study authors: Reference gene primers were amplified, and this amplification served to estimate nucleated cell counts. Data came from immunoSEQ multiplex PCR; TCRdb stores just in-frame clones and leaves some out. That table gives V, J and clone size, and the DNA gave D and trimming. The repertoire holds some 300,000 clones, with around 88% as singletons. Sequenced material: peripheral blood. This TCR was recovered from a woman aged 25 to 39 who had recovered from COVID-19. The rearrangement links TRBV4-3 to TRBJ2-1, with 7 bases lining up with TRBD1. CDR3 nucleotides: TGCGCCAGCAGCCAAGATCGAGGGGGCGACTACAATGAGCAGTTCTTC. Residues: CASSQDRGGDYNEQFF.